The source of this T cell receptor (beta chain) is a study of graft-versus-host responses after intestinal transplantation. Study as a whole: Multivisceral, liver-intestinal, or isolated intestinal grafts were transplanted into recipients.

J gave up 4 bases and V 6 bases, and 10 bases lay outside the gene matches. The CDR3 length is 15 residues. From germline, CDR1 is LNHNV and CDR2 YYDKDF (reference sequence). As regards this clone: Antigen unknown.

TCRdb's table, derived via immunoSEQ multiplex PCR, lists solely in-frame clones and lacks some. This table holds more than 70,000 clones, around 90% found once. This clonotype originated in a human donor who was the organ donor for an intestinal transplant. This chain connects TRBV15 to TRBJ1-2, with 8 bases matching TRBD1. The specimen was unstimulated CD8+ T cells sorted from spleen or lymph node cells, collected before transplant. The CDR3 DNA sequence: TGTGCCACCAGACCCTCCTGGGACAGGACCTATGGCTACACCTTC. Translated: CATRPSWDRTYGYTF.